Listed below are T cell receptor beta chains from one sample, sequenced in a study of T cells in Graves' hyperthyroidism and ophthalmopathy. TCRdb reprocessed the multiplex PCR reads via MiXCR and lists one record per CDR3 protein. Of about 840,000 distinct CDR3 sequences in the sample, 38% were seen once. The material sequenced was blood. Receptors were obtained from a man aged 18 to 30 with Graves' hyperthyroidism. Each CDR3 is given with its conserved first and last residue. Fields, in order: CDR3 length, clone size, J gene, V gene, D gene, CDR3 DNA, CDR3 protein. A D gene is named only where the DNA matches it firmly. Expanded clones are given a class, and other clones once, few, many or no size at all.

CDR3 length: 14; clone size: many; J gene: TRBJ2-7; V gene: TRBV7-8; D gene: .; CDR3 DNA: TGTGCCAGCAGCCTCCGGGACTCCTTCTACGAGCAGTACTTC; CDR3 protein: CASSLRDSFYEQYF
CDR3 length: 14; clone size: once; J gene: TRBJ2-2; V gene: TRBV9; D gene: .; CDR3 DNA: TGTGCCAGCAGCCTGGCCCAGGGGCGCCCGGAGCTGTTTTTT; CDR3 protein: CASSLAQGRPELFF
CDR3 length: 14; clone size: .; J gene: TRBJ1-1; V gene: TRBV5-6; D gene: .; CDR3 DNA: TGTGCCAGCAGCTGGTTTGACTTGAACACTGAAGCTTTCTTT; CDR3 protein: CASSWFDLNTEAFF
CDR3 length: 14; clone size: few; J gene: TRBJ1-1; V gene: TRBV9; D gene: .; CDR3 DNA: TGTGCCAGCAGCGCCCAGGACAGATTCAGTGAAGCTTTCTTT; CDR3 protein: CASSAQDRFSEAFF
CDR3 length: 15; clone size: .; J gene: TRBJ1-1; V gene: TRBV9; D gene: .; CDR3 DNA: TGTGCCAGCAGCCCAACGACAGGACAGAACACTGAAGCTTTCTTT; CDR3 protein: CASSPTTGQNTEAFF
CDR3 length: 14; clone size: many; J gene: TRBJ1-6; V gene: TRBV7-9; D gene: .; CDR3 DNA: TGTGCCAGCAGCTTACAGGGAGGTAATTCACCCCTCCACTTT; CDR3 protein: CASSLQGGNSPLHF
CDR3 length: 14; clone size: .; J gene: TRBJ1-5; V gene: TRBV19; D gene: TRBD1; CDR3 DNA: TGTGCCAGTAGTATGGACAGGAGCAATCAGCCCCAGCATTTT; CDR3 protein: CASSMDRSNQPQHF
CDR3 length: 8; clone size: few; J gene: TRBJ1-5; V gene: TRBV5-8; D gene: .; CDR3 DNA: TGTGCCGGAAACGGACGGAATTTT; CDR3 protein: CAGNGRNF
CDR3 length: 13; clone size: many; J gene: TRBJ2-7; V gene: TRBV7-7; D gene: .; CDR3 DNA: TGTGCTAGCAGCTTAGAACAGGGTTCCGAGCAGTACTTC; CDR3 protein: CASSLEQGSEQYF
CDR3 length: 16; clone size: few; J gene: TRBJ2-2; V gene: TRBV19; D gene: .; CDR3 DNA: TGTGCCAGTAGTATTTGGGCAGGTGAAAACACCGGGGAGCTGTTTTTT; CDR3 protein: CASSIWAGENTGELFF
CDR3 length: 12; clone size: .; J gene: TRBJ1-5; V gene: TRBV12-3/TRBV12-4; D gene: .; CDR3 DNA: TGTGCCAGCGGAGTCATTGCGGAGCCCCAGCATTTT; CDR3 protein: CASGVIAEPQHF
CDR3 length: 14; clone size: many; J gene: TRBJ2-7; V gene: TRBV5-1; D gene: TRBD2; CDR3 DNA: TGCGCCAGCAGCTTGGAGGGACTAGCAAACGAGCAGTACTTC; CDR3 protein: CASSLEGLANEQYF
CDR3 length: 14; clone size: many; J gene: TRBJ2-2; V gene: TRBV15; D gene: TRBD1; CDR3 DNA: TGTGCCACCACCTGGGACAGGTCCCCCGGGGAGCTGTTTTTT; CDR3 protein: CATTWDRSPGELFF
CDR3 length: 15; clone size: .; J gene: TRBJ1-5; V gene: TRBV24-1; D gene: TRBD1; CDR3 DNA: TGTGCCACCAGTGACGTGGGACAGATCAATCAGCCCCAGCATTTT; CDR3 protein: CATSDVGQINQPQHF
CDR3 length: 13; clone size: many; J gene: TRBJ1-1; V gene: TRBV4-2; D gene: .; CDR3 DNA: TGTGCCAGCAGCCAAGGCGACGTGAGGAGGGCTTTCTTT; CDR3 protein: CASSQGDVRRAFF
CDR3 length: 17; clone size: .; J gene: TRBJ2-2; V gene: TRBV4-1; D gene: .; CDR3 DNA: TGCGCCAGCAGCCAGGCCCTCCGAGGAGGAGACACCGGGGAGCTGTTTTTT; CDR3 protein: CASSQALRGGDTGELFF
CDR3 length: 14; clone size: few; J gene: TRBJ2-2; V gene: TRBV11-2; D gene: .; CDR3 DNA: TGTGCCAGCAGCCAAGCGCGAGGGGCGGCGGAGCTGTTTTTT; CDR3 protein: CASSQARGAAELFF
CDR3 length: 15; clone size: .; J gene: TRBJ2-7; V gene: TRBV7-2; D gene: TRBD2; CDR3 DNA: TGTGCCAGCAGCCGAACTAGCGGGGCGATCTACGAGCAGTACTTC; CDR3 protein: CASSRTSGAIYEQYF
CDR3 length: 15; clone size: few; J gene: TRBJ1-1; V gene: TRBV6-5; D gene: .; CDR3 DNA: TGTGCCAGCAAGGCTCACATATCAGGGAGGACTGAAGCTTTCTTT; CDR3 protein: CASKAHISGRTEAFF
CDR3 length: 13; clone size: .; J gene: TRBJ2-7; V gene: TRBV20-1; D gene: .; CDR3 DNA: TGCAGTGCTAGTGAACAGACCACCTACGAGCAGTACTTC; CDR3 protein: CSASEQTTYEQYF
CDR3 length: 16; clone size: .; J gene: TRBJ1-1; V gene: TRBV19; D gene: TRBD1; CDR3 DNA: TGTGCCAGTCGTTATTACATTTCGGGACAGGGCACTGAAGCTTTCTTT; CDR3 protein: CASRYYISGQGTEAFF
CDR3 length: 12; clone size: .; J gene: TRBJ2-7; V gene: TRBV7-8; D gene: TRBD2; CDR3 DNA: TGTGCCAGCAGCAGACGGGGGGGGGAGCAGTACTTC; CDR3 protein: CASSRRGGEQYF
CDR3 length: 14; clone size: .; J gene: TRBJ2-7; V gene: TRBV6-5; D gene: TRBD1; CDR3 DNA: TGTGCCAGCAGCTATAACAGGGGGCTTGAGGAGCAGTACTTC; CDR3 protein: CASSYNRGLEEQYF
CDR3 length: 14; clone size: .; J gene: TRBJ1-3; V gene: TRBV7-9; D gene: TRBD1; CDR3 DNA: TGTGCCAGCAGCTTCGGACAGGCCCAGAACACCATATATTTT; CDR3 protein: CASSFGQAQNTIYF
CDR3 length: 13; clone size: many; J gene: TRBJ2-7; V gene: TRBV15; D gene: .; CDR3 DNA: TGTGCCACCAGCCTCCCGTATGGCTACGAGCAGTACTTC; CDR3 protein: CATSLPYGYEQYF
CDR3 length: 15; clone size: .; J gene: TRBJ2-7; V gene: TRBV5-1; D gene: TRBD2; CDR3 DNA: TGCGCCAGCAGCTTGGACCACGGGAGGGCTGGCGAGCAGTACTTC; CDR3 protein: CASSLDHGRAGEQYF
CDR3 length: 12; clone size: .; J gene: TRBJ2-7; V gene: TRBV29-1; D gene: TRBD2; CDR3 DNA: TGCAGCGTTGCCGGGGGGGCCCACGAGCAGTACTTC; CDR3 protein: CSVAGGAHEQYF
CDR3 length: 15; clone size: many; J gene: TRBJ1-1; V gene: TRBV29-1; D gene: .; CDR3 DNA: TGCAGCGTTGATCTGAGGGGGGGAGGGAACACTGAAGCTTTCTTT; CDR3 protein: CSVDLRGGGNTEAFF
CDR3 length: 11; clone size: .; J gene: TRBJ1-4; V gene: TRBV7-2; D gene: .; CDR3 DNA: TGTGCCAGCAGCTCTGTAGGAAAACTGTTTTTT; CDR3 protein: CASSSVGKLFF
CDR3 length: 16; clone size: .; J gene: TRBJ1-1; V gene: TRBV5-6; D gene: .; CDR3 DNA: TGTGCCAGCAGCTTGGCATGGGCAGGGGAGTCTACTGAAGCTTTCTTT; CDR3 protein: CASSLAWAGESTEAFF